This T cell receptor (beta chain) was observed in a study of cytomegalovirus exposure and HLA in healthy donors. V shed 1 base and J shed 5 bases, with 9 bases lying between them. Looked up from germline, CDR1 is LNHDA and CDR2 is SQIVND (reference sequence). This CDR3 spans 13 amino acids. Study results and caveats: TCR beta sequences reportedly predicted most subjects' HLA-A and HLA-B alleles accurately. A later analysis appeared to link common viral pathogens to several of the most significant clusters. Most observed TCR sequences were rare, whereas some public TCRs were detected in many donors.

This PCR relied on a set of 60 Vbeta primers and 13 Jbeta primers. Here immunoSEQ multiplex PCR was the method, and the copy in TCRdb shows in-frame clones only, minus some. Among some 140,000 clones, nearly 80% were seen once, and the ten largest hold 2% to 2.5%. Remarks on this clone: Its antigen is unidentified.

This chain joins TRBV19 and TRBJ2-7; a possible D gene is TRBD2 (5 bases). The sequence was obtained from a man aged 30-40 years in good health and CMV-seronegative. The source material was PBMCs. The CDR3 coding sequence is TGTGCCAGTAGTATAGTTTTCGGGAACGAGCAGTACTTC. Translated: CASSIVFGNEQYF.